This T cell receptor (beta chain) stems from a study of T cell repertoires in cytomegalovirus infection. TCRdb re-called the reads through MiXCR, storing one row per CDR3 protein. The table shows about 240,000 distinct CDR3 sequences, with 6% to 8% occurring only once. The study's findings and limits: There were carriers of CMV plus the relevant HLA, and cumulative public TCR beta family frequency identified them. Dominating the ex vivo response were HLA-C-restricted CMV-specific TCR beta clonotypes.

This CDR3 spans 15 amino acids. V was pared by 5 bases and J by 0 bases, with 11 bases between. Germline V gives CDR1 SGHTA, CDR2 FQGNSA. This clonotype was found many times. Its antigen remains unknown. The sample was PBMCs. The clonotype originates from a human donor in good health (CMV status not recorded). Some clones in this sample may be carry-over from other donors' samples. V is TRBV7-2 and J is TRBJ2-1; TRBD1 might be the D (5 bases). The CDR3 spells CASSLRQSSYNEQFF. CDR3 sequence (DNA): TGTGCCAGCAGCCTCCGACAGTCCTCCTACAATGAGCAGTTCTTC.